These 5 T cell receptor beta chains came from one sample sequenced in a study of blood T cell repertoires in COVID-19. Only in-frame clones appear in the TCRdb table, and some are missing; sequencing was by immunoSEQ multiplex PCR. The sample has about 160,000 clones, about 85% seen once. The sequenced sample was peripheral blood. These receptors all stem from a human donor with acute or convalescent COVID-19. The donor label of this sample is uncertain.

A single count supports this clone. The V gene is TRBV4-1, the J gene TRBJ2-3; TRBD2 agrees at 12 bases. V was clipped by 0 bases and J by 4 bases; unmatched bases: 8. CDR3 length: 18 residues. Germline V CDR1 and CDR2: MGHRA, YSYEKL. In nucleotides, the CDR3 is TGCGCCAGCAGCCAAGATCGAGGTTGGACTAGCGGGGCAGATACGCAGTATTTT. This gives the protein CASSQDRGWTSGADTQYF.

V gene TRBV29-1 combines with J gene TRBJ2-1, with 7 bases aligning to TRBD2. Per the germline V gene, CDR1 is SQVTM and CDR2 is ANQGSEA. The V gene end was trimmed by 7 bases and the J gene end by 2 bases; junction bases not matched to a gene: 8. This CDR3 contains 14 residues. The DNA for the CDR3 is TGCAGCGGGAGACAAGCGGGAACCTACAATGAGCAGTTCTTC. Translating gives CSGRQAGTYNEQFF.

CDR3 DNA: TGTGCCAGCAGATCAAACTATGGCTACACCTTC. Translated: CASRSNYGYTF. The rearrangement links TRBV28 to TRBJ1-2; no reliable D call. The CDR3 is 11 residues long. CDR1 and CDR2 (germline): MDHEN, SYDVKM. V lost 6 bases and J 2 bases, leaving 4 bases between the germline ends.

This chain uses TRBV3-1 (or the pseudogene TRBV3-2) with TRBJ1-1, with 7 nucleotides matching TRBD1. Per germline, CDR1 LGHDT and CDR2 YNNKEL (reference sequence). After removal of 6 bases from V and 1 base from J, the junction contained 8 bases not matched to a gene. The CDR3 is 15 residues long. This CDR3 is CASRGRTGANTEAFF. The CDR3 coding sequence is TGTGCCAGCAGAGGGAGAACAGGGGCGAACACTGAAGCTTTCTTT.

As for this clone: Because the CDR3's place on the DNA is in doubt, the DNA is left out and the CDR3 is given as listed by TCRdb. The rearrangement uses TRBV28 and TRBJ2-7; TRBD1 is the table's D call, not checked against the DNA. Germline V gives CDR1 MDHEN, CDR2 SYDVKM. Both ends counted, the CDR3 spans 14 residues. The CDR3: CASSTSTGYYEQYF.